This passage covers 4 T cell receptor beta chains from one sample sequenced in a study of T cells in women clearing cervical HPV infection. TCRdb keeps only in-frame clones here, not all; method: immunoSEQ multiplex PCR. Recorded for this sample: some 39,000 clones. Sequenced sample: blood buffy coat. These receptors were taken from a woman between 18 and 70 years old with a cervical HPV16 infection that either progressed to CIN3+ or cleared (not recorded which).

For this clone: The read falls 3 residues short of the CDR3 end, and the missing part is taken from the germline J gene. The rearrangement uses TRBV9 and TRBJ1-1; D unclear. Germline CDR1 and CDR2: SGDLS and YYNGEE. The CDR3 length is 13 residues. V was shortened by 0 bases and J by 2 bases, with 5 bases between the two germline ends. The sequenced CDR3 bases are TGTGCCAGCAGCGTAGAAGGTAACACTGAA. As protein: CASSVEGNTE. The complete CDR3 sequence is CASSVEGNTEAFF.

Details on this clone: The read terminates 3 residues before the CDR3 end, so the remaining end is supplied by the germline J gene. The rearrangement uses TRBV18 and TRBJ1-4, with D unclear. Trimming took 4 bases from V and 3 from J, leaving 12 bases between them. This CDR3 has 15 amino acids. Germline CDR1 reads KGHSH; CDR2 reads LQKENI. The sequenced CDR3 bases are TGTGCCAGCTCACTTAATCCGTCGGCTAATGAAAAA. Translating it yields CASSLNPSANEK. The whole CDR3 is CASSLNPSANEKLFF.

Comment on this clone: Coverage ceases 3 residues before the CDR3 finishes, and the germline J gene fills in the end. This chain uses TRBV20-1 with TRBJ1-5; 8 positions match TRBD1. Per germline, CDR1 DFQATT and CDR2 SNEGSKA (reference sequence). The CDR3 covers 16 residues. V lost 4 bases to trimming and J lost 0 bases; unmatched junction nucleotides: 8. The CDR3 bases that were read are TGCAGTGCTATCAGGGGGCTATCGGATAGCAATCAGCCC. Its protein is CSAIRGLSDSNQP. The entire CDR3 sequence reads CSAIRGLSDSNQPQHF.

With regard to this clone: Read sequence stops 3 residues before the CDR3 end, and the germline J gene provides the missing end. V and J are TRBV19 and TRBJ1-1; 8 bases are a match to TRBD1. Germline CDR1 is LNHDA and CDR2 is SQIVND (reference sequence). V lost 4 bases, J lost 5 bases, and 9 bases stayed unmatched. This CDR3 comprises 15 residues. The part of the CDR3 DNA that was read is TGTGCCAGTAGTACAGGGGGCCCACTCATAACTGAA. Encoded protein: CASSTGGPLITE. The CDR3 in its entirety is CASSTGGPLITEAFF.